This T cell receptor beta chain was identified during a study of naive and memory T cell subsets (dated by TCRdb to about 2017). About the study as a whole: In the figure summarizing the skin biopsy and whole blood samples, some 10 blood donors, 7 tuberculin skin test biopsies and 3 saline control biopsies were reported. PCR2 was typically run as a SYBR Green qPCR and stopped at a set threshold, although low-input samples could use end-point PCR of around 6 cycles instead. Beyond this particular receptor, the publication reports: The potential sensitivity of the RNA-based method to TCR transcript changes with T cell activation and differentiation was acknowledged.

Turning to this clonotype: This clone's antigen is unknown. Base qualities are not at hand, and no much larger clone is one base apart.

For whole blood analysis, approximately 2.5 ml of peripheral blood was collected from healthy adult volunteers into Tempus tubes, and RNA was extracted following the manufacturer's instructions. The study described a robust, sensitive protocol for amplifying, sequencing and analyzing TCRs, using 3' ligation of a UMI-containing oligonucleotide to TCR cDNA. Total RNA was used without cell sorting and was treated with RQ1 DNase before reverse transcription, with a target input of roughly 1 to 1,100 ng. Skin biopsy and whole blood libraries were made to test pipeline robustness in samples where T cells form a minority population. The CDR3 holds 12 amino acids from the cysteine to the phenylalanine. Of all the DNA, just the CDR3 is kept, 36 bases in frame from base 1. The V and J ends are trimmed by 4 bases and 8 bases, leaving 9 bases between them. CDR1 and CDR2, looked up from the germline V gene, are SGHRS and YFSETQ.

Library preparation was by 5' RACE. TCR RNA was reverse transcribed with SuperScript IV using alpha and beta constant region primers for the blood and skin samples. The ligated cDNA was amplified by four rounds of PCR, in which nested alpha and beta constant region primers were used together with the SP2 primer. An oligonucleotide carrying the Illumina SP2 primer and a UMI was ligated to the 3' end of the cDNA by means of T4 RNA ligase 1. The 12-nucleotide UMI consisted of two random hexamers with an eight-base spacer between the hexamers to prevent hairpin formation. From the second PCR onward, TCR alpha and beta chain libraries were processed separately, and dual indexing was applied for multiplexing. After pooling, the indexed libraries were analyzed by capillary electrophoresis and sequenced on either an Illumina MiSeq or NextSeq. To boost base diversity and improve cluster recognition, PhiX DNA at roughly 4.5-7% was spiked into the libraries. On the study's bioinformatics: Demultiplexor pulled UMIs out of read 2, joined the UMIs with the TCR sequence from read 1, and separated reads according to sample indices. V and J genes and V-J junctions were identified by Decombinator, which gave every TCR a five-part identifier that included V and J deletions. Collapsinator used UMIs to correct sequencing errors and PCR amplification heterogeneity, yielding UMI-based abundance per TCR. CDR3Translator converted identifiers to nucleotide sequence, translated to amino acids, and extracted CDR3 regions using terminal motifs. After normalization to the amount of input RNA, the error-corrected alpha and beta TCR counts from blood and from skin were compared. Starting from the raw public reads, TCRdb applied fastp trimming at Q25, assembled clones with MiXCR and retained in-frame beta chains. Rows with a matching CDR3 protein are joined into one entry that keeps the most common DNA and genes. TCRdb, not the authors, supplied the V and J calls. The table for this sample lists tens of thousands of distinct CDR3 sequences; approximately 20% of them were counted only once. Around 1.9% of the sample is in the top ten clones.

The sequence is built from TRBV5-1 and TRBJ1-4; TRBD1 is perhaps the D gene, given 6 matching bases. The sequence derives from a female donor in good health. The DNA reads TGCGCCAGCAGCGCAACAGGGGAAAAACTGTTTTTT. Translated, it gives CASSATGEKLFF.